The entry below describes one T cell receptor (beta chain). Its antigen is unidentified. Libraries were prepared by immunoSEQ multiplex PCR; TCRdb keeps only in-frame clonotypes and omits some of them. In the table there are about 610,000 clones, approximately 96% of which are singletons. This sample stems from a study of shared clonotypes between healthy human individuals. Study-level information: For every donor, three CD4 naive, three CD4 memory, two CD8 naive and one CD8 memory plates were used.

Only CD45RO-negative cells positively selected for CCR7 counted as naive CD8 cells, so terminally differentiated effector memory CD45RA+ cells were excluded. Study-wide results and caveats: How much donors shared clonotypes was expected to be affected by sequencing depth. Memory subsets generally showed lower estimated richness than naive subsets.

Sequenced material: naive CD8+ T cells sorted from blood. This sequence was found in a woman younger than 45 in good health.

This CDR3 is CASSLEGQGSYEQYF. The CDR3, as DNA: TGTGCCAGCAGCTTAGAGGGACAGGGTTCCTACGAGCAGTACTTC. V and J are TRBV11-3 and TRBJ2-7; 9 bases align to TRBD1. Trimming removed 0 bases from V and 1 base from J; junction bases left unmatched: 1. The CDR3 is made up of 15 amino acids. Per germline, CDR1 SGHNT and CDR2 YENEEA.